A selection of T cell receptor beta chains follows, all from one sample in a study of Ad26.COV2.S vaccination and SARS-CoV-2 variants. Clones were sequenced by immunoSEQ multiplex PCR, and TCRdb holds only the in-frame ones, with some missing. Among fewer than 500,000 clones listed, approximately 92% were seen once. Sequenced here: peripheral blood, sampled in a trial of Ad26.COV2.S vaccine versus placebo. These receptor sequences come from a person aged 18-60 years who received the Ad26.COV2.S COVID-19 vaccine or a placebo. Both conserved end residues are part of each CDR3. D genes are given only for firm matches. Size tells how often a clone was seen (once, few, many) or the class of an expanded clone, and some rows leave it out.

J | size | V | D | CDR3 | DNA
TRBJ1-6 | - | TRBV5-1 | TRBD1 | CASSSGTGWSPLHF | TGCGCCAGCAGCTCCGGGACAGGGTGGTCACCCCTCCACTTT
TRBJ1-6 | - | TRBV4-3 | - | CASSQERQGGSPLHF | TGCGCCAGCAGCCAAGAACGCCAGGGCGGTTCACCCCTCCACTTT
TRBJ2-1 | - | TRBV2 | - | CASSDQGSYNEQFF | TGTGCCAGCAGTGATCAGGGTTCCTACAATGAGCAGTTCTTC
TRBJ1-2 | - | TRBV3-1/TRBV3-2 | - | CASSHRGSGYTF | TGTGCCAGCAGCCATAGAGGGTCCGGCTACACCTTC
TRBJ2-7 | - | TRBV5-4 | TRBD2 | CASSPRLARDEQYF | TGTGCCAGCAGCCCCCGACTAGCGCGCGACGAGCAGTACTTC
TRBJ1-2 | - | TRBV6-5 | - | CASSYGAGDAGYGYTF | TGTGCCAGCAGTTACGGGGCAGGGGACGCGGGGTATGGCTACACCTTC
TRBJ2-2 | once | TRBV12-1 | - | CASSCSSDRGRSGELFF | TGTGCCAGCAGCTGTTCCTCGGACAGGGGGCGTAGCGGGGAGCTGTTTTTT
TRBJ2-3 | - | TRBV3-1/TRBV3-2 | - | CASSQEEWGDRSTDTQYF | TGTGCCAGCAGCCAAGAAGAATGGGGTGACAGGAGCACAGATACGCAGTATTTT
TRBJ2-7 | - | TRBV29-1 | TRBD1 | CSVEDPRQGYGYEQYF | TGCAGCGTTGAAGACCCCCGACAGGGGTACGGTTACGAGCAGTACTTC
TRBJ1-2 | once | TRBV18 | TRBD1 | CASSPGQGYYGYTF | TGTGCCAGCTCACCAGGACAGGGGTATTATGGCTACACCTTC
TRBJ2-1 | - | TRBV6-5 | - | CASSYTSLRVNEQFF | TGTGCCAGCAGTTACACCAGCCTCAGGGTCAATGAGCAGTTCTTC
TRBJ2-7 | - | TRBV5-4 | - | CASSLVPSEQYF | TGTGCCAGCAGCTTGGTGCCAAGCGAGCAGTACTTC
TRBJ1-5 | - | TRBV4-1 | TRBD1 | CASSLRGPQPQHF | TGCGCCAGCAGCCTCAGGGGGCCTCAGCCCCAGCATTTT
TRBJ1-2 | - | TRBV29-1 | - | CSVLLRGEAHGYTF | TGCAGCGTACTCCTCCGCGGAGAAGCCCATGGCTACACCTTC
TRBJ2-1 | - | TRBV7-2 | TRBD2 | CASSSLSGGAGDEQFF | TGTGCCAGCAGTTCCCTGAGCGGGGGGGCGGGCGATGAGCAGTTCTTC
TRBJ1-3 | - | TRBV27 | - | CASSFAYGDGGTIYF | TGTGCCAGCAGTTTTGCCTACGGGGACGGAGGCACCATATATTTT
TRBJ1-6 | - | TRBV2 | - | CASTVQQGGYSPLHF | TGTGCCAGCACCGTACAACAGGGAGGATATTCACCCCTCCACTTT
TRBJ1-1 | - | TRBV2 | TRBD1 | CASIKQGNPTEAFF | TGTGCCAGCATTAAACAGGGGAACCCCACTGAAGCTTTCTTT
TRBJ1-1 | - | TRBV9 | TRBD1 | CASTPDRALNTEAFF | TGTGCCAGCACCCCAGACAGGGCCCTGAACACTGAAGCTTTCTTT
TRBJ2-1 | - | TRBV12-1 | - | CASSPPGRRGTYNEQFF | TGTGCCAGCAGCCCCCCAGGTCGGCGGGGGACCTACAATGAGCAGTTCTTC
TRBJ2-7 | - | TRBV12-3/TRBV12-4 | - | CASSPVIYEQYF | TGTGCCAGCAGTCCCGTGATTTACGAGCAGTACTTC
TRBJ2-1 | - | TRBV5-4 | TRBD2 | CASTAGVYNEQFF | TGTGCCAGCACGGCGGGGGTATACAATGAGCAGTTCTTC
TRBJ2-6 | - | TRBV7-8 | - | CASSSHLGIADSGANVLTF | TGTGCCAGCAGCTCTCACTTGGGGATTGCTGATTCTGGGGCCAACGTCCTGACTTTC
TRBJ2-2 | - | TRBV2 | - | CASSVSWDRNTGELFF | TGTGCCAGCAGTGTATCCTGGGATCGGAACACCGGGGAGCTGTTTTTT
TRBJ1-4 | - | TRBV12-5 | TRBD1 | CASGLVIRGNEKLFF | TGTGCTAGTGGTTTGGTAATCAGGGGGAATGAAAAACTGTTTTTT
TRBJ1-1 | - | TRBV6-5 | - | CASSYSGKLNTEAFF | TGTGCCAGCAGTTACTCAGGCAAACTGAACACTGAAGCTTTCTTT
TRBJ2-1 | - | TRBV6-2/TRBV6-3 | - | CASSFSQTYNEQFF | TGTGCCAGCAGTTTCAGCCAGACTTACAATGAGCAGTTCTTC
TRBJ2-1 | - | TRBV18 | TRBD1 | CASSRGQGSYNEQFF | TGTGCCAGCTCACGTGGACAGGGCTCCTACAATGAGCAGTTCTTC
TRBJ2-7 | - | TRBV2 | - | CASSDGSARSSYEQYF | TGTGCCAGCAGTGACGGTAGCGCGCGCAGCTCCTACGAGCAGTACTTC
TRBJ2-5 | - | TRBV5-1 | TRBD1 | CASSSAPGGYIETQYF | TGCGCCAGCAGTTCTGCACCAGGGGGCTACATAGAGACCCAGTACTTC
TRBJ2-2 | - | TRBV13 | - | CAGQHRGDTGELFF | TGTGCCGGACAACACCGAGGGGACACCGGGGAGCTGTTTTTT
TRBJ1-2 | - | TRBV4-3 | - | CASSQDRVGYTF | TGCGCCAGCAGCCAAGATAGGGTCGGCTACACCTTC